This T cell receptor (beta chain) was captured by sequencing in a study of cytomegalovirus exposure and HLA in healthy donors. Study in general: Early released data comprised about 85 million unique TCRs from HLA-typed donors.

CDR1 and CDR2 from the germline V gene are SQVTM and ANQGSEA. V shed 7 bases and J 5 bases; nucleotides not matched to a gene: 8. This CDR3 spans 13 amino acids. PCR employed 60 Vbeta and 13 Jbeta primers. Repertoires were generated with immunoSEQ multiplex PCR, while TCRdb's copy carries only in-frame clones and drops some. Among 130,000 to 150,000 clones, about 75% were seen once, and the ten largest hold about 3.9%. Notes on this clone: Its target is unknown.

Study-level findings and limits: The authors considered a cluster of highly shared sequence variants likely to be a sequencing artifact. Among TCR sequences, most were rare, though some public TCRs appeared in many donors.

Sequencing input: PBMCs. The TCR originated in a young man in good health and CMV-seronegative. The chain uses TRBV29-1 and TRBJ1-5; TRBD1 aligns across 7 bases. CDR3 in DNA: TGCAGCGCTGGGACAGCAAAGGATCAGCCCCAGCATTTT. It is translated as CSAGTAKDQPQHF.